Listed here is a single T cell receptor (beta chain). A junction boundary mismatches the germline segment, possibly from a read error. The data were obtained in a study of CD8 T cells in Susac syndrome. The patients who served as multiple sclerosis controls were treatment-naive and had stable or active relapsing-remitting disease that fulfilled the revised McDonald criteria. FACS enriched CD8+ TEMRA cells, while bulk CD8+ and CD4+ were negatively isolated. Reverse transcription of roughly 0.45 to 1 ug RNA was performed with random hexamers. Amplification of the TCR beta CDR3 was carried out by immunoSEQ multiplex PCR, which spanned a total of 54 Vbeta and 13 Jbeta segments. TCRdb processed the immunoSEQ multiplex PCR reads anew with MiXCR; each CDR3 protein has one entry. The sample shows hundreds of thousands of distinct CDR3 sequences, roughly 81% of them seen only once. Germline V gives CDR1 SGHDT, CDR2 YYEEEE. The CDR3 is 13 residues long.

Source material: CD8+ T cells from PBMCs. The chain carries TRBV5-6 and TRBJ1-1; D uncertain. This clonotype originated in a human donor with multiple sclerosis. In DNA, the CDR3 is TGTGCCAGCAGCTTCTGGACGAACACTGAGGCTTTCTTT. Translation gives CASSFWTNTEAFF.